This T cell receptor beta chain was retrieved from a study of post-analysis software for immune sequencing data. Study-wide findings and caveats: With TRBV5-6, TRBV5-1 and TRBV20-1 included, several TRBV segments were more frequent in patients than in controls.

TCR beta libraries were prepared from cDNA with unique molecular identifiers. TCRdb reanalysed the PCR reads using MiXCR and keeps one entry per CDR3 protein. This table has 650,000 to 900,000 distinct CDR3 sequences, around 42% appearing once. The CDR3 contains 16 residues. Germline CDR1 and CDR2: MGHRA and YSYEKL. V was pared by 0 bases and J by 4 bases, with 5 bases of the junction left unmatched. This clonotype was detected a few times. The target antigen is unknown. The sequencing sample was made of blood. This receptor was obtained from a girl under 18 with multiple sclerosis. This rearrangement joins TRBV4-1 to TRBJ2-5; the match to TRBD1 covers 10 bases. The CDR3 loop reads CASSQDGTGEGETQYF. CDR3 coding DNA: TGCGCCAGCAGCCAAGACGGGACAGGGGAAGGAGAGACCCAGTACTTC.